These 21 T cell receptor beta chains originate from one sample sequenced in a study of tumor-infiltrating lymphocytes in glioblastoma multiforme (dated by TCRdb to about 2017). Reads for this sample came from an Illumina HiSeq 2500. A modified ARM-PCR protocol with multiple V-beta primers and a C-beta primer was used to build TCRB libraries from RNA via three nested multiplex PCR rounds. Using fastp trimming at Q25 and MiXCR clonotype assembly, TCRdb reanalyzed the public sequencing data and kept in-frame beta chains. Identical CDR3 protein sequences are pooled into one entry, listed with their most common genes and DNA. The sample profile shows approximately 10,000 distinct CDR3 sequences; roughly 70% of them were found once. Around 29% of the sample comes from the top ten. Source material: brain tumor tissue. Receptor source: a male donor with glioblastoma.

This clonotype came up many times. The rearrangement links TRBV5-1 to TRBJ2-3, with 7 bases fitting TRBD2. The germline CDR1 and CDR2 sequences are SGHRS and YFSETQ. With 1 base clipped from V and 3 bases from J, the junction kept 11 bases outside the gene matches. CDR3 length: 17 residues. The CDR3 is CASSLIFAGVDTDTQYF. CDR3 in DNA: TGCGCCAGCAGCTTGATCTTTGCGGGAGTGGATACAGATACGCAGTATTTT.

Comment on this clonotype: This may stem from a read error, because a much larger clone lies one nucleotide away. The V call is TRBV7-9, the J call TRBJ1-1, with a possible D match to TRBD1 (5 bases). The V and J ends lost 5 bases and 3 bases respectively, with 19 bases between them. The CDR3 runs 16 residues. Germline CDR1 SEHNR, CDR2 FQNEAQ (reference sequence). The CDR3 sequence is CASSLTPLRQHTEAFF. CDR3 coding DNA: TGTGCCAGCAGCCTCACGCCCCTAAGACAGCACACTGAAGCTTTCTTT. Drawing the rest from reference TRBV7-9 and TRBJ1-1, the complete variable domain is DTGVSQNPRHKITKRGQNVTFRCDPISEHNRLYWYRQTLGQGPEFLTYFQNEAQLEKSRLLSDRFSAERPKGSFSTLEIQRTEQGDSAMYLCASSLTPLRQHTEAFFGQGTRLTVV.

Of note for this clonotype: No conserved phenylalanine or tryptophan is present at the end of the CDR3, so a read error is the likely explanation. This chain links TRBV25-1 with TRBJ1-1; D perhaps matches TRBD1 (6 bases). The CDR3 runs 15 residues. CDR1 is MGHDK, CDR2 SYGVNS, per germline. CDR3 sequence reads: CASSEVDRANIEAFL. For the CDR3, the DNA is TGTGCCAGCAGTGAAGTGGACAGAGCGAACATTGAAGCTTTCTTA.

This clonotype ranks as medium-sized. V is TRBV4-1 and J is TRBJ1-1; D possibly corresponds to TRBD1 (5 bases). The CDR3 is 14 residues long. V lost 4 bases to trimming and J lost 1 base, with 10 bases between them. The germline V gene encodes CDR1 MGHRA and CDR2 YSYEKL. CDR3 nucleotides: TGCGCCAGCAGCCGGGTGGGGACGAACACTGAAGCTTTCTTT. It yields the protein CASSRVGTNTEAFF.

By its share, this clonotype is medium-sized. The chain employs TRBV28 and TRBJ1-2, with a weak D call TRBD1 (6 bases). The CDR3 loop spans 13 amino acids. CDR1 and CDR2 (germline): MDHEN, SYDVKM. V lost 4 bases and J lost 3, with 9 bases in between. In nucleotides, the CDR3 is TGTGCCAGCAGTTCCGGACAGCACTATGGCTACACCTTC. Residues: CASSSGQHYGYTF.

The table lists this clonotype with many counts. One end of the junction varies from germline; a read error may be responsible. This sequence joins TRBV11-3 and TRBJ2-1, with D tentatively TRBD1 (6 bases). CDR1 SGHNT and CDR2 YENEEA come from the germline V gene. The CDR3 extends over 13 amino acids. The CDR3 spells CVSSSRGKGEQFF. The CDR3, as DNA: TGTGTCAGCAGTTCGAGGGGGAAGGGTGAGCAGTTCTTC.

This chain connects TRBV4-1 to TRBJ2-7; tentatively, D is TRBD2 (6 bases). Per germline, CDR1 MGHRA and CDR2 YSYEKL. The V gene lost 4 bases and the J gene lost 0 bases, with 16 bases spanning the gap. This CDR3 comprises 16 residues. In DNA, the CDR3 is TGCGCCAGCAGCCGGGGACTTACCTTAAGCTCCTACGAGCAGTACTTC. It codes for CASSRGLTLSSYEQYF.

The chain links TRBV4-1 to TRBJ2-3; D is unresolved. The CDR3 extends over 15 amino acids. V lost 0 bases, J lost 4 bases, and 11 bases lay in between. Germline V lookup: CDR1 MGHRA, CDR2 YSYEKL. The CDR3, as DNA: TGCGCCAGCAGCCAAGATATGCGGAGCGCAGATACGCAGTATTTT. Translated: CASSQDMRSADTQYF.

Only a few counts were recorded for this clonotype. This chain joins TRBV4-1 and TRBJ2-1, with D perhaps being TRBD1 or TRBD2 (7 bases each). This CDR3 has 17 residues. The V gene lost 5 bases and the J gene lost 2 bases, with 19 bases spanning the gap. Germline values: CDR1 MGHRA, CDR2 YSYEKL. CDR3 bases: TGCGCCAGCAGCATCCAGGGGGGGCGGGCGCCCTACAATGAGCAGTTCTTC. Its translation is CASSIQGGRAPYNEQFF.

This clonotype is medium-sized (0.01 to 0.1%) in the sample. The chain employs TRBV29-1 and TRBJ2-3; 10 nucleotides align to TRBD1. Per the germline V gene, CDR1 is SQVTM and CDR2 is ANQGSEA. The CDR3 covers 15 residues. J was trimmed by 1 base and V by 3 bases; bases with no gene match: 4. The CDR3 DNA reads TGCAGCGTTGATGGGACAGGGGAAGGCACAGATACGCAGTATTTT. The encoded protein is CSVDGTGEGTDTQYF.

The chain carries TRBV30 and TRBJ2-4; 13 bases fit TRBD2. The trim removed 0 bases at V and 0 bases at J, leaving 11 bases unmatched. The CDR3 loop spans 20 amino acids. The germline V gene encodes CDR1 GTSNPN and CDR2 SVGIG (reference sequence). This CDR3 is CAWSVVPGLAGTLAKNIQYF. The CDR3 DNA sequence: TGTGCCTGGAGTGTAGTCCCGGGACTAGCGGGAACCCTAGCCAAAAACATTCAGTACTTC.

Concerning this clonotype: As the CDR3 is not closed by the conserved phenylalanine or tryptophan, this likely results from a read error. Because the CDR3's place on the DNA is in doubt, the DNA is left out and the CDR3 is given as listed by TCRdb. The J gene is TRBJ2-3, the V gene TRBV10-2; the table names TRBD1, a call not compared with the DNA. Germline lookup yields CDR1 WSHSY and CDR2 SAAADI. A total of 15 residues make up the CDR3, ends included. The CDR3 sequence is CASSEAGAGADTQYY.

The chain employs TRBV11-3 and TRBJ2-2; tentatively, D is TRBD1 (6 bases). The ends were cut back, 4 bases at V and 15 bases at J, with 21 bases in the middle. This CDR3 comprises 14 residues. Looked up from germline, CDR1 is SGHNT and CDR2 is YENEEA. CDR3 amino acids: CASSSNRDPGVMFF. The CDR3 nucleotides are TGTGCCAGCAGCTCGAACAGGGACCCCGGGGTGATGTTTTTT.

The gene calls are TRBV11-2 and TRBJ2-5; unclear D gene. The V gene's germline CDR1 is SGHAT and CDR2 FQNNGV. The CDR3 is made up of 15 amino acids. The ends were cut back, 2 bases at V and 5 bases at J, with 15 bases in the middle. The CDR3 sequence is CASSLNGALGETQYF. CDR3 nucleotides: TGTGCCAGCAGCTTAAATGGCGCTTTGGGGGAGACCCAGTACTTC.

CDR3: CSVGDTGAFF. CDR3 nucleotide sequence: TGCAGCGTTGGGGACACTGGAGCCTTCTTT. V gene TRBV29-1 combines with J gene TRBJ1-1; tentatively, D is TRBD1 (6 bases). V was clipped by 4 bases and J by 14 bases, with 14 bases between them. This CDR3 has 10 amino acids. In germline, CDR1 is SQVTM, CDR2 ANQGSEA.

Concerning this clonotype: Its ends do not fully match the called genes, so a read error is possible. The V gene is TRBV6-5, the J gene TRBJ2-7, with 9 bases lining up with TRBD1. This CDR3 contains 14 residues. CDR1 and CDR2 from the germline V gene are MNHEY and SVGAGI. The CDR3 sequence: CVSSITGQGYEQYF. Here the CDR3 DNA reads TGTGTCAGCAGCATAACGGGACAGGGTTACGAGCAGTACTTC.

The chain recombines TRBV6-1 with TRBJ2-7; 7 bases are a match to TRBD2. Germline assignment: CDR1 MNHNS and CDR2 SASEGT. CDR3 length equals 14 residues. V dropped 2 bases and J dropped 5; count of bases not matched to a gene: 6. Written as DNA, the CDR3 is TGTGCCAGCAGTGAAATCCGCGGGGGTCACGAGCAGTACTTC. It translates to CASSEIRGGHEQYF.

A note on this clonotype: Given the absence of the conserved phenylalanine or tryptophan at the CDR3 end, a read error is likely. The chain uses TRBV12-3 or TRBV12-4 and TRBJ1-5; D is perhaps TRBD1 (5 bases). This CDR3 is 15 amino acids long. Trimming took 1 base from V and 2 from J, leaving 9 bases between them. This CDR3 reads CASSLGRGGNQPQHL. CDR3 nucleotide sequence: TGTGCCAGCAGTTTAGGGAGAGGGGGCAATCAGCCCCAGCATCTT.

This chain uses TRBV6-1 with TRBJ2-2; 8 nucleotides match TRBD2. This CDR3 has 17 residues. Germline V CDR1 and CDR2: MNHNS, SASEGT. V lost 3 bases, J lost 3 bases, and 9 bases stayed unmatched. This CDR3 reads CASSDQRGKVYTGELFF. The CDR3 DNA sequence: TGTGCCAGCAGTGACCAGCGGGGGAAGGTGTACACCGGGGAGCTGTTTTTT.

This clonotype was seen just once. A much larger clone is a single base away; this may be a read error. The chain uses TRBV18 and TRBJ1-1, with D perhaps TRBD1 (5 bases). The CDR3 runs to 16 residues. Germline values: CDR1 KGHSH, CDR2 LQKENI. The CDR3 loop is CANSPTGGSRETEAFF. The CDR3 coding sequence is TGTGCCAACTCACCCACAGGAGGGTCGCGGGAGACTGAAGCTTTCTTT.

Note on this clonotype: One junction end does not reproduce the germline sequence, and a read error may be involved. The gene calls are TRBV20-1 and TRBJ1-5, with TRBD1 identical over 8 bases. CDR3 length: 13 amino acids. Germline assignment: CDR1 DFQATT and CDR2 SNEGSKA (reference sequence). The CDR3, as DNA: TGCAGTGCCAGGACAGGGAGGGGTCAGCCCCTGCATTTT. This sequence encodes CSARTGRGQPLHF.